The 30 T cell receptor beta chains reported below all come from one sample, sequenced in a study of blood T cells in healthy people across ages. Primers used in a second PCR of about 6 to 11 cycles were a sample-barcoded 5' primer and a J-beta primer mix. TCRdb passed the 5' RACE reads through MiXCR, listing each CDR3 protein once. The data hold around 280,000 distinct CDR3 sequences, with about 25% observed a single time. The sample was blood. These receptors all come from a woman in her seventies in good health.

With respect to this clonotype: The junction and the germline gene differ at one end; a read error may be behind it. The J gene is TRBJ2-5, the V gene TRBV28, with TRBD1 matching over 7 bases. Germline V gives CDR1 MDHEN, CDR2 SYDVKM. The CDR3 is 14 amino acids. The CDR3 region has the DNA TGCGCCAGTGACAGGGACAAGGTGGGCGAGACCCAGTACTTC. Amino acids: CASDRDKVGETQYF.

The CDR3 DNA reads as TGCAGCGTTACCGGGGACGGCTACGAGCAGTACTTC. As protein: CSVTGDGYEQYF. J is TRBJ2-7 and V is TRBV29-1; D might be TRBD1 or TRBD2, each matching 5 bases. Germline V CDR1 and CDR2: SQVTM, ANQGSEA. V was trimmed by 5 bases and J by 3 bases, leaving 11 bases between them. The CDR3 runs 12 residues.

The chain joins TRBV4-1 to TRBJ1-4; D gene uncertain. Germline values: CDR1 MGHRA, CDR2 YSYEKL. V was shortened by 1 base and J by 10 bases, with 10 bases between the two germline ends. The CDR3 covers 13 residues. The CDR3 region has the DNA TGCGCCAGCAGCCAAGTCACTATGAGAAAACTGTTTTTT. Translating gives CASSQVTMRKLFF.

The rearrangement links TRBV29-1 to TRBJ2-4, with 14 bases fitting TRBD2. In germline, CDR1 is SQVTM, CDR2 ANQGSEA. V trimming: 5 bases; J trimming: 3 bases; junction bases outside the gene matches: 6. The CDR3 has 16 residues. The CDR3: CSVSPGLAGVKNIQYF. In DNA, the CDR3 is TGCAGCGTTAGTCCGGGACTAGCGGGAGTCAAAAACATTCAGTACTTC.

The gene calls are TRBV28 and TRBJ1-5; unclear D gene. The CDR3 extends over 16 amino acids. The V and J ends lost 3 bases and 1 base respectively, with 13 bases between them. The germline gives CDR1 MDHEN, CDR2 SYDVKM. CDR3 residues: CASSFSAGQSNQPQHF. CDR3 in DNA: TGTGCCAGCAGTTTTTCGGCGGGTCAGAGCAATCAGCCCCAGCATTTT.

The chain couples TRBV20-1 to TRBJ2-7; the match to TRBD2 covers 8 bases. The trim removed 6 bases at V and 3 bases at J, leaving 13 bases unmatched. Germline V gene data show CDR1 as DFQATT and CDR2 as SNEGSKA (reference sequence). This CDR3 region has 15 residues. The CDR3 reads CSAPPSTSGVYEQYF. DNA of the CDR3: TGCAGTGCCCCGCCAAGCACTAGCGGAGTCTACGAGCAGTACTTC.

In its sample, this clonotype was seen a few times. The chain uses TRBV7-8 and TRBJ2-7, with unresolved D. Germline CDR1 is SGHVS and CDR2 is FQNEAQ. Trimming removed 6 bases from V and 7 bases from J, with 13 bases in between. The CDR3 sequence is 12 residues long. The CDR3 bases are TGTGCCAGCAGTCCTAGGCCTAGAGAGCAGTACTTC. Translating it yields CASSPRPREQYF. The full variable domain, in which reference TRBV7-8 and TRBJ2-7 provide the parts outside the CDR3, is GAGVSQSPRYKVAKRGQDVALRCDPISGHVSLFWYQQALGQGPEFLTYFQNEAQLDKSGLPSDRFFAERPEGSVSTLKIQRTQQEDSAVYLCASSPRPREQYFGPGTRLTVT.

A remark on this clonotype: Relative to the germline gene, one junction end is altered; a read error may explain this. The rearrangement uses TRBV29-1 and TRBJ2-1; 8 bases match TRBD2. The CDR3 consists of 14 residues. The V gene's germline CDR1 is SQVTM and CDR2 ANQGSEA. This chain's CDR3 is CSAEAGDSYNEQFF. The CDR3 DNA reads as TGCAGCGCTGAAGCGGGAGACTCCTACAATGAGCAGTTCTTC.

This chain links TRBV20-1 with TRBJ2-1; 9 bases are shared with TRBD1. The germline gives CDR1 DFQATT, CDR2 SNEGSKA (reference sequence). V trimming: 4 bases; J trimming: 9 bases; junction bases outside the gene matches: 10. This CDR3 has 14 amino acids. The CDR3 coding sequence is TGCAGTGCTACCGGGACAGGGTCCCTTCGTGAGCAGTTCTTC. Its protein is CSATGTGSLREQFF.

This clonotype turned up a few times. V gene TRBV27 combines with J gene TRBJ2-7; perhaps TRBD2 as D (6 bases). The V end lost 3 bases, the J end lost 4 bases, and 19 bases lay between the germline ends. The germline CDR1 and CDR2 sequences are MNHEY and SMNVEV (reference sequence). The length of the CDR3 is 16 residues. The CDR3 coding sequence is TGTGCCAGCAGTTTTACATCGGCGGGAAGACGGTACGAGCAGTACTTC. Its protein is CASSFTSAGRRYEQYF.

The chain joins TRBV7-8 to TRBJ2-5, with 7 positions matching TRBD2. The J call may be mistaken, given a closer DNA end match to TRBJ2-1. Per germline, CDR1 SGHVS and CDR2 FQNEAQ. The CDR3 sequence is 15 residues long. In DNA form, the CDR3 reads TGTGCCAGCAGCAAGACTAGCTCTACTGGGAATGAGCAGTTCTTC. Its protein product is CASSKTSSTGNEQFF.

In this sample, this clonotype turned up a few times. The V and J genes are TRBV2 and TRBJ2-1; 9 bases map to TRBD1. CDR3 size: 13 residues. Trimming took 7 bases from V and 5 from J; bases not matched to a gene: 3. Per germline, CDR1 SNHLY and CDR2 FYNNEI. CDR3 in amino acids: CASIRDRDNEQFF. The CDR3 DNA reads TGTGCCAGCATAAGGGACAGGGACAATGAGCAGTTCTTC. The full variable domain, in which reference TRBV2 and TRBJ2-1 provide the parts outside the CDR3, is EPEVTQTPSHQVTQMGQEVILRCVPISNHLYFYWYRQILGQKVEFLVSFYNNEISEKSEIFDDQFSVERPDGSNFTLKIRSTKLEDSAMYFCASIRDRDNEQFFGPGTRLTVL.

The rearrangement links TRBV11-1 to TRBJ1-3, with unresolved D. The length of the CDR3 is 14 residues. In germline, CDR1 is SGHAT, CDR2 FQDESV (reference sequence). Trimming took off 3 bases at V and 0 bases at J, with 6 bases between the two ends. The CDR3, as DNA: TGTGCCAGCAGCTTTTCGCCCTCTGGAAACACCATATATTTT. Its protein is CASSFSPSGNTIYF.

This clonotype was detected a few times. J is TRBJ2-3 and V is TRBV6-2 or TRBV6-3; 15 bases map to TRBD2. Germline CDR1 MNHEY, CDR2 SVGEGT. V lost 2 bases, J lost 4 bases, and 7 bases stayed unmatched. This CDR3 is built from 18 residues. CDR3 sequence: CASSYTRTSGRAADTQYF. CDR3 nucleotides: TGTGCCAGCAGTTACACAAGGACTAGCGGGAGGGCGGCAGATACGCAGTATTTT.

This clonotype was counted only a few times. One end of the junction does not line up with germline, which may come from a read error. CDR3 protein: CATSGGAETQYF. The CDR3 region has the DNA TGTGCCACTAGTGGGGGCGCGGAGACCCAGTACTTC. The rearrangement links TRBV24-1 to TRBJ2-5; maybe TRBD1 (6 bases). There are 12 residues in the CDR3. The germline CDR1 and CDR2 sequences are KGHDR and SFDVKD.

The chain uses TRBV7-2 and TRBJ2-1; TRBD2 is a possible D gene (6 bases). V lost 2 bases and J 2 bases, leaving 10 bases between the germline ends. This CDR3 region has 15 residues. CDR1 and CDR2 (germline): SGHTA, FQGNSA. DNA for the CDR3: TGTGCCAGCAGCTTATCGACGGGGGCCTACAATGAGCAGTTCTTC. It codes for CASSLSTGAYNEQFF.

V and J are TRBV4-1 and TRBJ2-3; TRBD1 is a possible D gene (6 bases). Germline CDR1 is MGHRA and CDR2 is YSYEKL. The CDR3 length is 13 residues. V was pared by 0 bases and J by 10 bases, with 11 bases between. CDR3 protein: CASSQDGGGAQYF. The DNA of the CDR3 is TGCGCCAGCAGCCAAGATGGTGGGGGCGCGCAGTATTTT.

This clonotype was seen only a few times. The chain couples TRBV5-1 to TRBJ2-7, with 7 bases identical to TRBD2. Germline trimming cut 3 bases from V and 5 bases from J; bases unmatched to any gene: 11. Germline values: CDR1 SGHRS, CDR2 YFSETQ. The CDR3 has 15 residues. In nucleotides, the CDR3 is TGCGCCAGCAGCTATCTCTCGGGGGGATACCACGAGCAGTACTTC. It translates to CASSYLSGGYHEQYF.

The chain is built from TRBV12-3 or TRBV12-4 and TRBJ2-7, with D maybe TRBD1 (5 bases). Trimming pared 4 bases from V and 0 bases from J, leaving 10 bases between. The CDR3 covers 14 residues. This CDR3 reads CASSSDSHSYEQYF. As DNA, the CDR3 is TGTGCCAGCAGTTCTGACAGCCACTCCTACGAGCAGTACTTC.

There are a few counts of this clonotype. V is TRBV29-1 and J is TRBJ1-1, with 9 nucleotides matching TRBD1. The germline CDR1 and CDR2 sequences are SQVTM and ANQGSEA. J lost 4 bases, V lost 6 bases, and 9 bases had no gene match. The CDR3 length is 14 residues. DNA of the CDR3: TGCAGCGTGGGATGGATGGACAGGGGCACTGAAGCTTTCTTT. This codes for CSVGWMDRGTEAFF.

A few counts support this clonotype. CDR3: CASRRAYANEKLFF. Written as DNA, the CDR3 is TGTGCCAGCAGGAGGGCTTACGCTAATGAAAAACTGTTTTTT. This chain uses TRBV6-5 with TRBJ1-4; D gene uncertain. V lost 6 bases and J 3 bases, leaving 11 bases between the germline ends. This CDR3 is built from 14 residues. The germline gives CDR1 MNHEY, CDR2 SVGAGI.

In this sample, this clonotype turned up once. This chain connects TRBV7-6 to TRBJ2-5, with D perhaps matching TRBD2 (5 bases). Germline V gene sequence: CDR1 SGHVS, CDR2 FNYEAQ. The CDR3 spans 14 residues. With 0 bases removed from V and 5 bases from J, the gap between germline ends came to 10 bases. For the CDR3, the DNA is TGTGCCAGCAGCTTAGCGCCGGAGGCGGAGACCCAGTACTTC. Its translation is CASSLAPEAETQYF.

This clonotype was seen a few times. The V and J genes are TRBV7-9 and TRBJ2-3; a weak D match, TRBD2 (6 bases). Trimming took off 3 bases at V and 1 base at J, with 11 bases between the two ends. Germline V gene sequence: CDR1 SEHNR, CDR2 FQNEAQ (reference sequence). The CDR3 consists of 15 residues. The CDR3 sequence: CASSFGGGGTDTQYF. In nucleotides, the CDR3 is TGTGCCAGCAGCTTCGGCGGAGGGGGCACAGATACGCAGTATTTT.

This clonotype occurred a few times. The chain is built from TRBV28 and TRBJ2-1; possibly TRBD1 for D (7 bases). Germline assignment: CDR1 MDHEN and CDR2 SYDVKM. The V and J ends lost 7 bases and 10 bases respectively, with 20 bases between them. This CDR3 region has 14 residues. For the CDR3, the DNA is TGTGCCAGCACACAGGGGCTAGCGAAAAAGGAGCAGTTCTTC. Translating gives CASTQGLAKKEQFF.

The chain links TRBV28 to TRBJ1-4; D is perhaps TRBD1 (6 bases). V was cut by 6 bases and J by 8 bases, with 19 bases left in between. This CDR3 has 15 amino acids. Germline lookup yields CDR1 MDHEN and CDR2 SYDVKM. CDR3 in DNA: TGTGCCAGCAGCCCCCCTACAGGGACGGACGAAAAACTGTTTTTT. Protein product: CASSPPTGTDEKLFF.

J is TRBJ2-7 and V is TRBV9, with TRBD1 matching 8 bases. The CDR3 sequence is 15 residues long. Germline-derived CDR1 and CDR2 are SGDLS and YYNGEE. V lost 0 bases and J lost 7; bases outside the gene matches: 9. The DNA for the CDR3 is TGTGCCAGCAGCGTAGCTTCCAGGGGGCTGAGGGAGCAGTACTTC. This gives the protein CASSVASRGLREQYF.

This clonotype was detected only a few times. The rearrangement joins TRBV6-5 to TRBJ2-1, with 7 nucleotides matching TRBD2. This CDR3 has 16 residues. Germline trimming cut 2 bases from V and 2 bases from J; bases unmatched to any gene: 6. Per germline, CDR1 MNHEY and CDR2 SVGAGI. The chain's CDR3 is CASSYERGRAYNEQFF. In DNA, the CDR3 is TGTGCCAGCAGTTACGAGCGGGGTAGGGCCTACAATGAGCAGTTCTTC.

This clonotype appeared a few times. The chain uses TRBV12-3 or TRBV12-4 and TRBJ2-3, with a possible D match to TRBD2 (6 bases). V lost 3 bases to trimming and J lost 8 bases, with 15 bases between them. The CDR3 is 14 residues long. CDR3 loop: CASSLVRRAGTQYF. The CDR3 bases are TGTGCCAGCAGTTTGGTCCGGAGGGCAGGTACGCAGTATTTT.

This chain connects TRBV4-2 to TRBJ2-5, with a tentative D call TRBD2 (5 bases). The closer fit of TRBJ2-1 to the DNA end suggests the J call may be wrong. This CDR3 is built from 13 residues. Germline V gives CDR1 LGHNA, CDR2 YNFKEQ. DNA of the CDR3: TGTGCCAGCAGCCAATCCCCCTTAGCGGAGCAGTTCTTC. Protein product: CASSQSPLAEQFF.

This clonotype was seen a handful of times. This sequence joins TRBV28 and TRBJ2-5; D is ambiguous. Germline assignment: CDR1 MDHEN and CDR2 SYDVKM. V was trimmed by 6 bases and J by 5 bases, leaving 7 bases between them. The CDR3 totals 11 residues. The DNA of the CDR3 is TGTGCCAGCAGCAATCACGAGACCCAGTACTTC. The encoded protein is CASSNHETQYF.